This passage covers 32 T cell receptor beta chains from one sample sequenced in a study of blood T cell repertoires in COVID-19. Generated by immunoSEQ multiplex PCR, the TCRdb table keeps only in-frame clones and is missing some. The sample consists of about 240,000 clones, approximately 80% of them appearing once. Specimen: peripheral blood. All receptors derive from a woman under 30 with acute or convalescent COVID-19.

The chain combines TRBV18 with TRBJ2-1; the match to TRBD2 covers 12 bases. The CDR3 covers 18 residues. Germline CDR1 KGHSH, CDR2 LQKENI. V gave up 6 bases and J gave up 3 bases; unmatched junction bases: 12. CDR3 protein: CASSPKTSGSENYNEQFF. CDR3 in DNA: TGTGCCAGCTCTCCCAAGACTAGCGGGAGTGAGAACTACAATGAGCAGTTCTTC.

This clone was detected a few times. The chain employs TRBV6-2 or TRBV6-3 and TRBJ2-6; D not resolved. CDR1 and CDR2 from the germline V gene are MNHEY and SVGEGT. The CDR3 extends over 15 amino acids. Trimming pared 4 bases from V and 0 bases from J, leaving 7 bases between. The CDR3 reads CASSSSASGANVLTF. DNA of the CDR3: TGTGCCAGCAGTTCCAGTGCCTCTGGGGCCAACGTCCTGACTTTC.

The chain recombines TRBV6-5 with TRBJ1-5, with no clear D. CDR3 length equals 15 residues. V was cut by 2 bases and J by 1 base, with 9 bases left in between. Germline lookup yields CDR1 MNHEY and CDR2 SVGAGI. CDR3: CASSYVSGSNQPQHF. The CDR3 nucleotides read TGTGCCAGCAGTTACGTATCCGGGAGCAATCAGCCCCAGCATTTT.

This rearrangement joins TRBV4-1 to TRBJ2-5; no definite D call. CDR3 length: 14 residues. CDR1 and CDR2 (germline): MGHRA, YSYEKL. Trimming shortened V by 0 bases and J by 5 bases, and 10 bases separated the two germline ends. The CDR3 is CASSQEARKETQYF. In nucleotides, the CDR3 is TGCGCCAGCAGCCAAGAAGCGAGGAAGGAGACCCAGTACTTC.

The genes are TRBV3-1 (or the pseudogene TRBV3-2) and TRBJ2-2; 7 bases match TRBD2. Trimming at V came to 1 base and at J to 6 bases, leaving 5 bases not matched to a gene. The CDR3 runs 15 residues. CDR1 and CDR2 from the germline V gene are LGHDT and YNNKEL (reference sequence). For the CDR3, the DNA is TGTGCCAGCAGCCAAGCGGCGGGAGTCCCCGGGGAGCTGTTTTTT. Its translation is CASSQAAGVPGELFF.

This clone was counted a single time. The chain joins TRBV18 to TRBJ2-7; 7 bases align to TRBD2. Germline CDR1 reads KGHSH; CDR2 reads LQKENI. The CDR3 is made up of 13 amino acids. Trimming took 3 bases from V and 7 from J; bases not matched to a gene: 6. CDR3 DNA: TGTGCCAGCTCACCGGCGGGAGTAAGTGAGCAGTACTTC. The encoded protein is CASSPAGVSEQYF.

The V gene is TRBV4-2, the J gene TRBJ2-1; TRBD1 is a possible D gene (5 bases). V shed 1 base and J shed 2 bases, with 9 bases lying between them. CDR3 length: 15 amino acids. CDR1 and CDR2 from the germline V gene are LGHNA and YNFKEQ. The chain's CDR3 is CASSQASDTYNEQFF. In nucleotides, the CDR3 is TGTGCCAGCAGCCAAGCCTCGGACACCTACAATGAGCAGTTCTTC.

The CDR3 bases are TGTGCCAGCAGTGGACCTCTCCCCCGGGCCGGGACAGCGAACACTGAAGCTTTCTTT. Translating it yields CASSGPLPRAGTANTEAFF. The gene calls are TRBV2 and TRBJ1-1; 7 positions agree with TRBD1. The CDR3 is made up of 19 amino acids. V trimming: 4 bases; J trimming: 1 base; junction bases outside the gene matches: 18. Germline CDR1 and CDR2: SNHLY and FYNNEI.

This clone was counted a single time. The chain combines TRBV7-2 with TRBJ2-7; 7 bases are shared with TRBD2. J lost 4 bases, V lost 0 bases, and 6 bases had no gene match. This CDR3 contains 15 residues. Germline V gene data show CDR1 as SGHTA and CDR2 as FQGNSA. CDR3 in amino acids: CASSLAWGRAYEQYF. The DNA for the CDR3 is TGTGCCAGCAGCTTAGCGTGGGGGAGGGCATACGAGCAGTACTTC.

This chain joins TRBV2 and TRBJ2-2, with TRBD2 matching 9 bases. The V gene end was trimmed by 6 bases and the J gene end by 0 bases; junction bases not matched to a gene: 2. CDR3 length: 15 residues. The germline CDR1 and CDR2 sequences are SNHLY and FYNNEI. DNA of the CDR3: TGTGCCAGCAGCCTAGCGGGATCGAACACCGGGGAGCTGTTTTTT. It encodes CASSLAGSNTGELFF.

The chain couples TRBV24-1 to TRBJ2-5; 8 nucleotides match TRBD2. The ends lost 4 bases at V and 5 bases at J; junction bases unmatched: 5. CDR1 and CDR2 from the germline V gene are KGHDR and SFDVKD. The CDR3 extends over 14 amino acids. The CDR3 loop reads CATSDRASGETQYF. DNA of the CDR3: TGTGCCACCAGTGACCGTGCTAGCGGGGAGACCCAGTACTTC.

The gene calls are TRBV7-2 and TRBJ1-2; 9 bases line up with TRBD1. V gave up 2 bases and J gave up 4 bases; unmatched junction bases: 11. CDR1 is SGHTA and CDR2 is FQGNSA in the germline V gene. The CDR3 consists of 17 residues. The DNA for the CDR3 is TGTGCCAGCAGCTTATCCGGGACAGGGTCCGGGGGCTATGGCTACACCTTC. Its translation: CASSLSGTGSGGYGYTF.

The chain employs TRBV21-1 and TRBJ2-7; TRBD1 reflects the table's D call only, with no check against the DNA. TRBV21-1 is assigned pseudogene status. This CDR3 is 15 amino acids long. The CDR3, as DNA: TGTGCCAGCAGATCCCCCCGGCAGGGGGCCTACGAGCAGTACTTC. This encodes CASRSPRQGAYEQYF.

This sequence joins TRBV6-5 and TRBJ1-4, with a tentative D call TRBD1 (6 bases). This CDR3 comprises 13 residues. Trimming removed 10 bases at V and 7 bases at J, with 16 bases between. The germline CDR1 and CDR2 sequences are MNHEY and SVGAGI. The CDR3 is CATSRQGSEKLFF. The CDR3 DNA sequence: TGTGCCACCTCGAGGCAGGGGAGTGAAAAACTGTTTTTT.

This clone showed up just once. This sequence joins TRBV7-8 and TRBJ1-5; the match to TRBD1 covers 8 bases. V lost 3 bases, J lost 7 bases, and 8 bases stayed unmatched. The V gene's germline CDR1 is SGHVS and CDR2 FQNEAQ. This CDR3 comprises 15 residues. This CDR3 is CASSLWTGQGQPQHF. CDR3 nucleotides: TGTGCCAGCAGCTTGTGGACAGGGCAGGGACAGCCCCAGCATTTT. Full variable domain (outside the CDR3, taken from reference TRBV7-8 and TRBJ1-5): GAGVSQSPRYKVAKRGQDVALRCDPISGHVSLFWYQQALGQGPEFLTYFQNEAQLDKSGLPSDRFFAERPEGSVSTLKIQRTQQEDSAVYLCASSLWTGQGQPQHFGDGTRLSIL.

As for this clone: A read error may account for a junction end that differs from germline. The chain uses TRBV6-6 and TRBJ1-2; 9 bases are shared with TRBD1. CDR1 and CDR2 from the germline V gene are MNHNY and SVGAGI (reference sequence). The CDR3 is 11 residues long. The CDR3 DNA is TGTGCCAGCGGGACAGGGTCCCGCCCCCCCTTC. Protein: CASGTGSRPPF.

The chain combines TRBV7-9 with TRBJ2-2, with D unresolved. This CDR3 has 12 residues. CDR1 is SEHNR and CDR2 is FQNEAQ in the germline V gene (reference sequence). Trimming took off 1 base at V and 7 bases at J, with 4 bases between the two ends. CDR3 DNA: TGTGCCAGCAGCTTAGGTAGCGGGGAGCTGTTTTTT. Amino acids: CASSLGSGELFF.

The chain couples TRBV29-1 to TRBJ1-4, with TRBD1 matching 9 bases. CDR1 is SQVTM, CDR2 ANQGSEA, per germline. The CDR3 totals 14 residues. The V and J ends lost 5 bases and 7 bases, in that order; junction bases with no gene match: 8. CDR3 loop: CSVRWDRAPEKLFF. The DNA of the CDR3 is TGCAGCGTTCGCTGGGACAGGGCTCCTGAAAAACTGTTTTTT.

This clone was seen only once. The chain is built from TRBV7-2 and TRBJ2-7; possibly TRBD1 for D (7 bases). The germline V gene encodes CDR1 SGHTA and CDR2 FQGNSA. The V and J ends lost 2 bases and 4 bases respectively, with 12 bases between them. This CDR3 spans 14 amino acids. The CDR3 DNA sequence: TGTGCCAGCAGCTTATACGCAGGGGGGTACGAGCAGTACTTC. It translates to CASSLYAGGYEQYF.

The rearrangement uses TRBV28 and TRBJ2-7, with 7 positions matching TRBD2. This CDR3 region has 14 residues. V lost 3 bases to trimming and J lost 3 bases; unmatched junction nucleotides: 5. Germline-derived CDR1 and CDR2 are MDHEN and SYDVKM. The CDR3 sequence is CASSFGRPHYEQYF. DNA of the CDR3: TGTGCCAGCAGTTTCGGGAGGCCCCACTACGAGCAGTACTTC.

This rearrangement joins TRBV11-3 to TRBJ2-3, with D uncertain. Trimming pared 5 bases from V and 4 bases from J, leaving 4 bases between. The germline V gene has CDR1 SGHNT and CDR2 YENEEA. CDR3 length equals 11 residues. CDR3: CASSAADTQYF. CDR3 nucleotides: TGTGCCAGCAGCGCGGCAGATACGCAGTATTTT. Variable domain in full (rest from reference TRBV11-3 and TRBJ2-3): EAGVVQSPRYKIIEKKQPVAFWCNPISGHNTLYWYLQNLGQGPELLIRYENEEAVDDSQLPKDRFSAERLKGVDSTLKIQPAELGDSAVYLCASSAADTQYFGPGTRLTVL.

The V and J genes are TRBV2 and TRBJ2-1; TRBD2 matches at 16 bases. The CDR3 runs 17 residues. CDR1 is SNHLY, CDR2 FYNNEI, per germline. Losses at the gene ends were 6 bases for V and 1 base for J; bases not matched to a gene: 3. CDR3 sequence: CASRGTSGRGSYNEQFF. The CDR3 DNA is TGTGCCAGCAGGGGGACTAGCGGGAGGGGGTCCTACAATGAGCAGTTCTTC.

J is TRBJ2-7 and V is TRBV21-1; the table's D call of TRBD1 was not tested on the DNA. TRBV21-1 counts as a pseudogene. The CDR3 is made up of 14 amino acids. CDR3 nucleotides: TGTGCCAGCAGCAAAGATGGGACACCTTACGAGCAGTACTTC. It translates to CASSKDGTPYEQYF.

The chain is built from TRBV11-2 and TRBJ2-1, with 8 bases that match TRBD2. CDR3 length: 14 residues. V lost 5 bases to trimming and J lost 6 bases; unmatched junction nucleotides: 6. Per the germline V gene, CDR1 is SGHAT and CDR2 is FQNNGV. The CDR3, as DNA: TGTGCCAGCAGCATAGGGACTAGGGGCAATGAGCAGTTCTTC. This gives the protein CASSIGTRGNEQFF.

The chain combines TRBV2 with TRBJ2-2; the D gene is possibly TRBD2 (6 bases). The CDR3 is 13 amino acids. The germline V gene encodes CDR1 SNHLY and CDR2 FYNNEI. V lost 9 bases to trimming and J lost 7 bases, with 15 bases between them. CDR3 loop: CASRRARVGELFF. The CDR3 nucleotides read TGTGCCAGTAGGAGGGCCAGGGTCGGGGAGCTGTTTTTT. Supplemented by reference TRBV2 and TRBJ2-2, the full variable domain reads EPEVTQTPSHQVTQMGQEVILRCVPISNHLYFYWYRQILGQKVEFLVSFYNNEISEKSEIFDDQFSVERPDGSNFTLKIRSTKLEDSAMYFCASRRARVGELFFGEGSRLTVL.

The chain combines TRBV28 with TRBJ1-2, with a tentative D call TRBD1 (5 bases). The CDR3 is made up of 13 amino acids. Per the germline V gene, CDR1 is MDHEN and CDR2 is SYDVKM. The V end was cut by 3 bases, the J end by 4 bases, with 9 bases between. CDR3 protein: CASSFGGSYGYTF. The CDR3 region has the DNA TGTGCCAGCAGTTTCGGGGGAAGCTATGGCTACACCTTC.

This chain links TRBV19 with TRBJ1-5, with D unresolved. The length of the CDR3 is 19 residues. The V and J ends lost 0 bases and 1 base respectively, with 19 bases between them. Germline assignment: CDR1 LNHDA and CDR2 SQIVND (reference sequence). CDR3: CASSIDLYEGMRSNQPQHF. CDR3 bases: TGTGCCAGTAGTATAGATCTATACGAGGGAATGAGGAGCAATCAGCCCCAGCATTTT.

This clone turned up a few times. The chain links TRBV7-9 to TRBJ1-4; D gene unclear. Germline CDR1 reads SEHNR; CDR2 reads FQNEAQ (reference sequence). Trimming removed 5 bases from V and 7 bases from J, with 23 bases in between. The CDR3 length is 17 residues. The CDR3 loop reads CASSPNSWRARFEKLFF. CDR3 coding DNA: TGTGCCAGCAGCCCAAACAGCTGGAGGGCGCGGTTTGAAAAACTGTTTTTT.

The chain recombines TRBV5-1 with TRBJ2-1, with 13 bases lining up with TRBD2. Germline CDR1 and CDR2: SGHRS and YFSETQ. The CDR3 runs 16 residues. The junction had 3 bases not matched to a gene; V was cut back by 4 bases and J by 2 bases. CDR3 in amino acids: CASSQGLAGPYNEQFF. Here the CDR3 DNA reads TGCGCCAGCAGCCAGGGACTAGCGGGACCCTACAATGAGCAGTTCTTC.

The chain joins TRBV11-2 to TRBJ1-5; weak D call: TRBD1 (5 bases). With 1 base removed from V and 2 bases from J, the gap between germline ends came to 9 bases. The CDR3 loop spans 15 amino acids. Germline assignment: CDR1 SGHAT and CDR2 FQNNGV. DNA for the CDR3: TGTGCCAGCAGCTTAGGGGCGGGGGGCAATCAGCCCCAGCATTTT. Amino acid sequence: CASSLGAGGNQPQHF. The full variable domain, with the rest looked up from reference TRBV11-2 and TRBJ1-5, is EAGVAQSPRYKIIEKRQSVAFWCNPISGHATLYWYQQILGQGPKLLIQFQNNGVVDDSQLPKDRFSAERLKGVDSTLKIQPAKLEDSAVYLCASSLGAGGNQPQHFGDGTRLSIL.

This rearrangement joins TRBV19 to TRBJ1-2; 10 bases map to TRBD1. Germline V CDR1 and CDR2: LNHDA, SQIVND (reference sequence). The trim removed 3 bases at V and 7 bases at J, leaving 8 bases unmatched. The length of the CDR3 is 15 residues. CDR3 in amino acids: CASSMGTGVIVGYTF. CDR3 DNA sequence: TGTGCCAGTAGTATGGGGACAGGGGTGATCGTTGGCTACACCTTC. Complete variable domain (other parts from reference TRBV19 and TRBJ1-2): DGGITQSPKYLFRKEGQNVTLSCEQNLNHDAMYWYRQDPGQGLRLIYYSQIVNDFQKGDIAEGYSVSREKKESFPLTVTSAQKNPTAFYLCASSMGTGVIVGYTFGSGTRLTVV.

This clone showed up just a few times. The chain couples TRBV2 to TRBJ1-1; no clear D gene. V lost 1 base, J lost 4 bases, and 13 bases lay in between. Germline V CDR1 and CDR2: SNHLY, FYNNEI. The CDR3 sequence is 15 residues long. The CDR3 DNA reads TGTGCCAGCAGTGAAGACGGGGTAGGAGGCACTGAAGCTTTCTTT. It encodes CASSEDGVGGTEAFF. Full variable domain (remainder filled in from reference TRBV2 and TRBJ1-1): EPEVTQTPSHQVTQMGQEVILRCVPISNHLYFYWYRQILGQKVEFLVSFYNNEISEKSEIFDDQFSVERPDGSNFTLKIRSTKLEDSAMYFCASSEDGVGGTEAFFGQGTRLTVV.